The text below deals with one T cell receptor (beta chain). These data come from a study of blood T cell repertoires in COVID-19. Study summary: The samples span acute and convalescent COVID-19 from the United States, Italy and Spain. Nucleic acid was either cDNA or gDNA, and it came from T cells, B-cell-depleted T cells, or PBMCs.

In the study's own analysis: Counts of nucleated cells, estimated from reference gene primer amplification, were obtained. Repertoires were generated with immunoSEQ multiplex PCR, while TCRdb's copy carries only in-frame clones and drops some. The V and J calls and the clone size are those of that table, but D and trimming were determined from the DNA. The top ten hold approximately 12% of the sample, which has tens of thousands of clones, more than 70% seen once. V was pared by 4 bases and J by 0 bases, with 9 bases between. Germline CDR1 MGHRA, CDR2 YSYEKL. The CDR3 is made up of 15 amino acids. This receptor was taken from a man between 65 and 79 years old with active COVID-19. The sequenced sample was peripheral blood. V gene TRBV4-1 combines with J gene TRBJ1-4, with D possibly being TRBD1 (5 bases). CDR3 region: CASSPRQTTNEKLFF. CDR3 coding DNA: TGCGCCAGCAGCCCCCGACAGACAACTAATGAAAAACTGTTTTTT.